What follows is one T cell receptor beta chain and its context. Its matching antigen is unknown. This entry is derived from a study of Ad26.COV2.S vaccination and SARS-CoV-2 variants. Study at large: This donor came from the COV1001 trial of Ad26.COV2.S. Each vaccinee took Ad26.COV2.S intramuscularly, once or twice 56 days apart. Whole-study findings and limits: Vaccine and placebo recipients had comparable breadth of non-spike TCRs.

The treatment: approximately 18 received Ad26.COV2.S at low or high dose, single or two shots; about 5 received placebo; per-sample allocation not given. Material that was analyzed had been drawn on day 63 after the first vaccine or placebo injection. The CDR3 is made up of 14 amino acids. Looked up from germline, CDR1 is MDHEN and CDR2 is SYDVKM. The ends lost 6 bases at V and 6 bases at J; junction bases unmatched: 4. Using immunoSEQ multiplex PCR, the repertoire was profiled, and TCRdb retains in-frame clones only, with some absent. Here the sample spans around 400,000 clones, 75% to 95% being singletons.

This clonotype originated in a person between 18 and 65 years old who received the Ad26.COV2.S COVID-19 vaccine or a placebo. V is TRBV28 and J is TRBJ1-6; TRBD1 matches 8 bases. Sequences were derived from peripheral blood, sampled in a trial of Ad26.COV2.S vaccine versus placebo. This CDR3 is CASSLDRVNSPLHF. CDR3 sequence (DNA): TGTGCCAGCAGCCTGGACAGGGTTAATTCACCCCTCCACTTT.